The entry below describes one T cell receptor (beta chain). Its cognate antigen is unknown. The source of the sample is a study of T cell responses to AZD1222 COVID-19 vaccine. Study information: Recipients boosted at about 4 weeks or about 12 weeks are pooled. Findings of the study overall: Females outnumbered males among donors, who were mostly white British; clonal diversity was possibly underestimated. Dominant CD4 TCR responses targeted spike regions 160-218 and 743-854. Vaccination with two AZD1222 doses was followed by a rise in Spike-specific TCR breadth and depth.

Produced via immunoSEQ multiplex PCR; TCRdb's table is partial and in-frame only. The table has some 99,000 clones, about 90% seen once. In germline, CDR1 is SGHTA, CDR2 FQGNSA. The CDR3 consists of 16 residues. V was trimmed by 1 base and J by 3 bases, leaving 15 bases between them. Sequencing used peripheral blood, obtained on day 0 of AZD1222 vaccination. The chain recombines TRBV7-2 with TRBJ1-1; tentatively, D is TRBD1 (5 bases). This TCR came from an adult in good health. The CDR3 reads CASSLVGAGSDTEAFF. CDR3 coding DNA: TGTGCCAGCAGCTTAGTAGGGGCTGGGTCAGACACTGAAGCTTTCTTT. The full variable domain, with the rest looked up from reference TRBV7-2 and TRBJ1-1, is GAGVSQSPSNKVTEKGKDVELRCDPISGHTALYWYRQSLGQGLEFLIYFQGNSAPDKSGLPSDRFSAERTGGSVSTLTIQRTQQEDSAVYLCASSLVGAGSDTEAFFGQGTRLTVV.